The TCR beta chain under discussion was sequenced for a study of T cell responses to AZD1222 COVID-19 vaccine (dated by TCRdb to the early 2020s). Looking at the study overall: Because spike-specific TCR depth and breadth did not differ between the two schedules, AZD1222 recipients who got a second dose at roughly 4 weeks were pooled with those who got a second dose at roughly 12 weeks. TCR sequencing covered roughly 230 trial participants: 200 to 210 given two doses of AZD1222 and 26 given two doses of MenACWY control vaccine. Trial participants were enrolled into age subgroups of 18-55, 56-69 and 70-plus years, which contained approximately 150, 28 and 58 TCR-sequenced participants, respectively. What the work shows at the level of the full study, not this receptor alone: Conclusions about previously exposed vaccinees are limited because only five to seven AZD1222 recipients were SARS-CoV-2 seropositive at baseline. CD4 TCRs associated with the vaccine covered the entire spike protein, and the dominant responses were in regions 160-218 and 743-854. Reportedly, almost half of the unique spike-specific TCRs recognized epitopes lying outside the regions that are mutated in the B.1.351 and B.1.1.7 variants. A significant rise in spike-specific TCR breadth and depth was observed after two AZD1222 doses relative to day 0 and relative to MenACWY recipients. Most participants were white British and females outnumbered males, and the authors suggested that clonal diversity may have been underestimated. No day 14 peak-response samples were available, so repertoires were characterized only after the peak T cell response. In the small 56-69-year group, the increase in depth fell short of significance, most likely because of low power.

The CDR3 regions of human TCRbeta chains were subjected to immunosequencing. The original pipeline was this. Repertoire TCRs were checked for matches against a reference library of SARS-CoV-2-specific TCRs that had been generated using the MIRA antigen-specificity platform. Breadth was defined as the fraction of unique TCRs that were SARS-CoV-2-associated, and depth was defined as the fraction of total T cells that were SARS-CoV-2-associated. Using the MIRA data, each spike-specific TCR was assigned both to the spike region to which the TCR was reactive and to a CD4 or CD8 class. Log10-transformed breadth and depth values were compared by one-way ANOVA with Sidak's multiple comparisons tests. Drawn from immuneACCESS, this table holds only the in-frame rearrangements with V and J called that TCRdb kept. Clones are partly lost; checked studies trace under half to an unresolved V gene and leave the rest unexplained. V, J and clone size derive from that table, while D and trimming were established from the DNA sequence. Recorded for this sample are some 180,000 clones; 85% to 90% of them occurred a single time. The leading ten clones occupy less than 0.55% of the sample.

The time point label of this sample denotes: baseline before first vaccination. Vaccinee samples were obtained from the UK trials COV001 and COV002, which included a single-blind randomized controlled phase 2/3 trial of AZD1222 (ChAdOx1 nCoV-19) in healthy adults. For TCRbeta chain sequencing, PBMC samples were collected from trial participants at day 0 and at day 28 after the second dose. In this sample, this clone turned up once. The clone's antigen remains unknown. Qualities for individual bases were not recorded, and no much larger clone is one base off. Unmatched junction bases come to 6, with V trimmed by 5 bases and J by 12 bases. Including the terminal cysteine and phenylalanine, the CDR3 comprises 12 residues. Kept here is only the CDR3 DNA, which spans 36 bases and is read in frame from base 1. As encoded in the germline V gene (reference sequence), CDR1 is MNHEY while CDR2 is SMNVEV.

The chain was built from TRBV27 and TRBJ2-4; the junction holds 8 bases that match TRBD2. The sequence was obtained from an adult in good health. The sample here was peripheral blood, taken on day 0 of AZD1222 vaccination. The CDR3 has the sequence CASSISGVGQYF. The DNA sequence is TGTGCCAGCAGTATTAGCGGGGTTGGTCAGTACTTC.